Each of the 4 T cell receptor beta chains below was sequenced from the same sample in a study of cytomegalovirus exposure and HLA in healthy donors. 60 Vbeta and 13 Jbeta primers were used in PCR. Method: immunoSEQ multiplex PCR; TCRdb's copy keeps in-frame clones and lacks some. This sample has approximately 160,000 clones; 77% occur once, and the top ten carry 1.5% to 2%. Source material: PBMCs. These receptors were collected from a woman in her thirties in good health and CMV-seronegative.

The chain has TRBV28 and TRBJ1-1, with 8 bases matching TRBD1. Germline CDR1 is MDHEN and CDR2 is SYDVKM. The CDR3 is made up of 14 amino acids. With 5 bases clipped from V and 5 bases from J, the junction kept 7 bases outside the gene matches. The chain's CDR3 is CASSPTGVGTEAFF. In nucleotides, the CDR3 is TGTGCCAGCAGTCCGACAGGGGTCGGTACTGAAGCTTTCTTT.

This chain uses TRBV9 with TRBJ2-3, with D tentatively TRBD2 (7 bases). V dropped 7 bases and J dropped 2 bases, with 11 bases sitting between them. The CDR3 length is 13 residues. Per germline, CDR1 SGDLS and CDR2 YYNGEE. The CDR3 region is CASGRGATDTQYF. Written as DNA, the CDR3 is TGTGCCAGCGGACGGGGGGCCACAGATACGCAGTATTTT.

CDR3 sequence reads: CASNKGAGGYEQYF. CDR3 coding DNA: TGTGCCAGCAACAAGGGGGCAGGGGGCTACGAGCAGTACTTC. J is TRBJ2-7 and V is TRBV5-4; the match to TRBD1 covers 7 bases. This CDR3 is 14 amino acids long. The junction had 9 bases not matched to a gene; V was cut back by 6 bases and J by 3 bases. CDR1 and CDR2 (germline): SGHNT, YYREEE (reference sequence). The variable domain in full, completed from reference TRBV5-4 and TRBJ2-7, reads ETGVTQSPTHLIKTRGQQVTLRCSSQSGHNTVSWYQQALGQGPQFIFQYYREEENGRGNFPPRFSGLQFPNYSSELNVNALELDDSALYLCASNKGAGGYEQYFGPGTRLTVT.

This clone was recorded a few times. The chain has TRBV30 and TRBJ1-2; TRBD1 might be the D (5 bases). V was trimmed by 5 bases and J by 6 bases, leaving 22 bases between them. Germline V gives CDR1 GTSNPN, CDR2 SVGIG (reference sequence). The CDR3 covers 15 residues. Written as DNA, the CDR3 is TGTGCCTGGGACGGGCTTTGGGCTCAGGGCCATGGCTACACCTTC. It translates to CAWDGLWAQGHGYTF.